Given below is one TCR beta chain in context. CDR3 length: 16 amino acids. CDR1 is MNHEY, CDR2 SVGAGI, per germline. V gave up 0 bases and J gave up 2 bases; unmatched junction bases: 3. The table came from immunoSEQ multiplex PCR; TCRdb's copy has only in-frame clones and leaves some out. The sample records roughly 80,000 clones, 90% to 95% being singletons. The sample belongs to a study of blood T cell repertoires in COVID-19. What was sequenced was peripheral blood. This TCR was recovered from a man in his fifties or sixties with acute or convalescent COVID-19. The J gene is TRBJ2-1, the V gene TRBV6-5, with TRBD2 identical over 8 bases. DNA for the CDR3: TGTGCCAGCAGTTACTCGGGCGGGAGGCCCTACAATGAGCAGTTCTTC. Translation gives CASSYSGGRPYNEQFF.